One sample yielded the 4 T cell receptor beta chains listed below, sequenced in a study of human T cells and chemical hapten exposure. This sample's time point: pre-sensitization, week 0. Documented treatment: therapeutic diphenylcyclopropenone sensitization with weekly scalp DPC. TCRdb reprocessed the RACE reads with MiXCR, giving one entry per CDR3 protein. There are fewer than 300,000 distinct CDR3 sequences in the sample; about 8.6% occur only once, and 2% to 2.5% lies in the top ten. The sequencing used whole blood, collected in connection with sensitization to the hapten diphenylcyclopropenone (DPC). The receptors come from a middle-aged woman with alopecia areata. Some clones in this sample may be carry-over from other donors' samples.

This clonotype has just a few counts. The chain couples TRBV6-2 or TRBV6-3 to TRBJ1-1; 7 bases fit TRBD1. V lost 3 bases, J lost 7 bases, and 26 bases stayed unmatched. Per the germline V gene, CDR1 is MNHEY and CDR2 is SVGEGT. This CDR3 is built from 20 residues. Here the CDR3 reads CASSYDRALGQTLRGLEAFF. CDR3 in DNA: TGTGCCAGCAGTTATGACAGGGCGCTGGGGCAAACCCTTCGGGGACTTGAAGCTTTCTTT.

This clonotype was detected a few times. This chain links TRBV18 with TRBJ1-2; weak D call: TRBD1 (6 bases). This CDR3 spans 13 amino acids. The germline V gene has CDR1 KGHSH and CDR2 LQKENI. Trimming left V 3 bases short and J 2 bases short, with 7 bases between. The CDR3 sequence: CASSPGTNYGYTF. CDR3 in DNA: TGTGCCAGCTCACCCGGGACAAACTATGGCTACACCTTC.

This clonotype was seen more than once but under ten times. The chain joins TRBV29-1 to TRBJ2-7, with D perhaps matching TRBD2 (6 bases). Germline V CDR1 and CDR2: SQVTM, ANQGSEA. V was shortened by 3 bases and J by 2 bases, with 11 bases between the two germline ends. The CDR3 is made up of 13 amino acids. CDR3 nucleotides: TGCAGCGTTGATGCGGGGCCTACCTACGAGCAGTACTTC. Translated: CSVDAGPTYEQYF.

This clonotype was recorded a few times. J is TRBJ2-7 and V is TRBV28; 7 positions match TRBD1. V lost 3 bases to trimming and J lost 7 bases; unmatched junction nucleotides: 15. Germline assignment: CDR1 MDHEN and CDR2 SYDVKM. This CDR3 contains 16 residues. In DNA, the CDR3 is TGTGCCAGCAGTTTTAGGCCCCGGGACAGAGTACCGGAGCAGTACTTC. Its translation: CASSFRPRDRVPEQYF.